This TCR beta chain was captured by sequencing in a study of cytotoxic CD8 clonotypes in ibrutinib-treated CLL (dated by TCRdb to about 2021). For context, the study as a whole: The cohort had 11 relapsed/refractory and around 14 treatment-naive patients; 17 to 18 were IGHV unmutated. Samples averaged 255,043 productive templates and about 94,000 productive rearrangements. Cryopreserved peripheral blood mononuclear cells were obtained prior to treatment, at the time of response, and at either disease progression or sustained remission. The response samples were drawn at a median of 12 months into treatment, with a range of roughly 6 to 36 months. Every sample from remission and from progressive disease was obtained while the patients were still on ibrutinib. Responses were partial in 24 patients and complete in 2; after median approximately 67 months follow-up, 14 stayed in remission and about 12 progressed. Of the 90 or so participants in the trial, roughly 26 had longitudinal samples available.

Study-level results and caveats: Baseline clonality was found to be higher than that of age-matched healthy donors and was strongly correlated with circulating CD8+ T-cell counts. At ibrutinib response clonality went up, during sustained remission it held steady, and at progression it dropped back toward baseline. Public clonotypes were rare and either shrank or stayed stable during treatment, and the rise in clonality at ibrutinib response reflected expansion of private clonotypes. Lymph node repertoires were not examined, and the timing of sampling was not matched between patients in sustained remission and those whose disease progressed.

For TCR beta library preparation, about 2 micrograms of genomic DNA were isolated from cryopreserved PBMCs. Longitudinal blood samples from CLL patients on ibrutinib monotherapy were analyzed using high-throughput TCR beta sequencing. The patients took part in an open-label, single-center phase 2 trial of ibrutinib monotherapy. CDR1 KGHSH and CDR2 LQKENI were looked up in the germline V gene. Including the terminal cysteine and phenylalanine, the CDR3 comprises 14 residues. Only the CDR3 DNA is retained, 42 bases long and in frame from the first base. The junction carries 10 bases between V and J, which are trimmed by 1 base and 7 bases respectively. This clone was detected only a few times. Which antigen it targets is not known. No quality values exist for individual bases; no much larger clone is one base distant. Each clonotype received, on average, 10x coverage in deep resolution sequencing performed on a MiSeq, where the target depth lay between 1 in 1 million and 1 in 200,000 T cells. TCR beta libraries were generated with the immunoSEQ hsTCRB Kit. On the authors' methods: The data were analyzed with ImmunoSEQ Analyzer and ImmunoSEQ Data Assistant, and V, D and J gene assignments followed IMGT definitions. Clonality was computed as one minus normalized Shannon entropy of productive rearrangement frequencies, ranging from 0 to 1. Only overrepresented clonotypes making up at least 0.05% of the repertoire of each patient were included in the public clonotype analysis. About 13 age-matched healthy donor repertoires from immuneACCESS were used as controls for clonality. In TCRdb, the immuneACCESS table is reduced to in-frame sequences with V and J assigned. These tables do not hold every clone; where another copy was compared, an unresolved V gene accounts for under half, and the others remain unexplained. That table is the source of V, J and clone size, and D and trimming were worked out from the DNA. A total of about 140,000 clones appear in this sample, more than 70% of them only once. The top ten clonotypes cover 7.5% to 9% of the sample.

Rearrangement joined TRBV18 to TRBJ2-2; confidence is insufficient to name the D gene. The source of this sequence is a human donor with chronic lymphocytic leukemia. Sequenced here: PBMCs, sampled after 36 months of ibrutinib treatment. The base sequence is TGTGCCAGCTCACCACAAGGAGAGGTCGGGGAGCTGTTTTTT. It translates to CASSPQGEVGELFF.